The source of this T cell receptor beta chain is a study of blood T cell repertoires in COVID-19. Study information: Both acute and convalescent COVID-19 samples were obtained from the United States, Italy and Spain. Sample material is recorded as cDNA or gDNA derived from T cells, B-cell-depleted T cells, or PBMCs.

As originally analysed: For nucleated cells, counts were estimated from reference gene primer amplification. The repertoire was sequenced with immunoSEQ multiplex PCR; TCRdb's copy has only in-frame clones and lacks some. That table furnishes V, J and clone size, whereas the DNA furnished D and trimming. Among under 110,000 clones, around 75% were seen once, and the ten largest hold approximately 0.88%. V lost 4 bases and J lost 2, with 13 bases in between. This CDR3 is built from 14 residues. The germline CDR1 and CDR2 sequences are SGHRS and YFSETQ. The sequence was obtained from a human donor with acute or convalescent COVID-19. The donor label of this sample is uncertain. The sample comprised peripheral blood. This chain links TRBV5-1 with TRBJ2-7; no reliable D call. CDR3 nucleotides: TGCGCCAGCAGCCCCTTCCCAGATACCTACGAGCAGTACTTC. This sequence encodes CASSPFPDTYEQYF. Full variable domain (remainder filled in from reference TRBV5-1 and TRBJ2-7): KAGVTQTPRYLIKTRGQQVTLSCSPISGHRSVSWYQQTPGQGLQFLFEYFSETQRNKGNFPGRFSGRQFSNSRSEMNVSTLELGDSALYLCASSPFPDTYEQYFGPGTRLTVT.